The 8 T cell receptor beta chains below all came from one sample that was sequenced in a study of shared clonotypes between healthy human individuals. Produced via immunoSEQ multiplex PCR; TCRdb's table is partial and in-frame only. The sample consists of some 980,000 clones, approximately 76% of them appearing once. The sequencing input was memory CD4+ T cells sorted from blood. Documented subset: CD45RA-negative fraction. The source of these receptors is a man aged 18 to 29 in good health.

This clone is a singleton in its sample. The rearrangement links TRBV13 to TRBJ2-7; D is unclear. The CDR3 has 11 residues. V was trimmed by 3 bases and J by 5 bases, leaving 5 bases between them. Germline V gene lookup returns CDR1 PRHDT and CDR2 FYEKMQ (reference sequence). The CDR3 loop is CASSFLDEQYF. CDR3 sequence (DNA): TGTGCCAGCAGCTTTTTGGACGAGCAGTACTTC. The full variable domain, with the rest looked up from reference TRBV13 and TRBJ2-7, is AAGVIQSPRHLIKEKRETATLKCYPIPRHDTVYWYQQGPGQDPQFLISFYEKMQSDKGSIPDRFSAQQFSDYHSELNMSSLELGDSALYFCASSFLDEQYFGPGTRLTVT.

The chain is built from TRBV18 and TRBJ2-5; no reliable D call. The germline gives CDR1 KGHSH, CDR2 LQKENI. Trimming stripped 3 bases from V and 7 bases from J, with 12 bases between. The CDR3 consists of 13 residues. The CDR3 loop reads CASSPDEEGTQYF. The CDR3 nucleotides are TGTGCCAGCTCACCGGACGAAGAAGGGACCCAGTACTTC. Drawing the rest from reference TRBV18 and TRBJ2-5, the complete variable domain is NAGVMQNPRHLVRRRGQEARLRCSPMKGHSHVYWYRQLPEEGLKFMVYLQKENIIDESGMPKERFSAEFPKEGPSILRIQQVVRGDSAAYFCASSPDEEGTQYFGPGTRLLVL.

This clone was observed a handful of times. The chain links TRBV9 to TRBJ1-3; possible D gene TRBD1, 5 bases. Trimming stripped 0 bases from V and 9 bases from J, with 16 bases between. The CDR3 is 15 residues long. The V gene's germline CDR1 is SGDLS and CDR2 YYNGEE. CDR3 region: CASSVAGTEYGTIYF. For the CDR3, the DNA is TGTGCCAGCAGCGTAGCCGGGACGGAGTACGGCACCATATATTTT. Full variable domain (remainder filled in from reference TRBV9 and TRBJ1-3): DSGVTQTPKHLITATGQRVTLRCSPRSGDLSVYWYQQSLDQGLQFLIQYYNGEERAKGNILERFSAQQFPDLHSELNLSSLELGDSALYFCASSVAGTEYGTIYFGEGSWLTVV.

This clone was detected many times. The CDR3 sequence is CASNWTPRSGNTIYF. The CDR3 DNA is TGTGCCAGCAACTGGACACCCCGCTCTGGAAACACCATATATTTT. The genes are TRBV2 and TRBJ1-3, with a possible D match to TRBD1 (5 bases). This CDR3 is 15 amino acids long. Trimming cost V 7 bases and J 0 bases, with 13 bases left between them. CDR1 and CDR2 from the germline V gene are SNHLY and FYNNEI.

The chain combines TRBV29-1 with TRBJ2-3; 8 bases are a match to TRBD2. V was clipped by 1 base and J by 4 bases; unmatched bases: 4. The CDR3 loop spans 14 amino acids. CDR1 is SQVTM and CDR2 is ANQGSEA in the germline V gene. The CDR3 loop reads CSVEGRLAPDTQYF. The CDR3, as DNA: TGCAGCGTTGAAGGTAGACTAGCGCCAGATACGCAGTATTTT.

This clone came up a few times. This chain's CDR3 is CASSLAQRVNIQYF. The DNA for the CDR3 is TGTGCCAGCAGCTTAGCCCAGAGGGTCAACATTCAGTACTTC. The chain links TRBV7-2 to TRBJ2-4; weak D call: TRBD2 (5 bases). The V end was cut by 0 bases, the J end by 7 bases, with 10 bases between. The germline CDR1 and CDR2 sequences are SGHTA and FQGNSA. The CDR3 has 14 residues. The whole variable domain, filled in from reference TRBV7-2 and TRBJ2-4, reads GAGVSQSPSNKVTEKGKDVELRCDPISGHTALYWYRQSLGQGLEFLIYFQGNSAPDKSGLPSDRFSAERTGGSVSTLTIQRTQQEDSAVYLCASSLAQRVNIQYFGAGTRLSVL.

The chain joins TRBV19 to TRBJ1-2, with D possibly TRBD1 on 5 matching bases. The germline V gene has CDR1 LNHDA and CDR2 SQIVND (reference sequence). The CDR3 totals 13 residues. Trimming cost V 3 bases and J 5 bases, with 10 bases left between them. In DNA form, the CDR3 reads TGTGCCAGTAGTATTGGCAGGGAGTATGGCTACACCTTC. Translating gives CASSIGREYGYTF.

This chain's CDR3 is CASSKKGLGYGYTF. CDR3 DNA sequence: TGTGCCAGCAGTAAAAAAGGTCTGGGGTATGGCTACACCTTC. V gene TRBV6-1 combines with J gene TRBJ1-2; D not certain. V lost 5 bases to trimming and J lost 5 bases, with 15 bases between them. Germline CDR1 and CDR2: MNHNS and SASEGT. The CDR3 consists of 14 residues.